The present T cell receptor beta chain was sequenced within a study of OX40 agonist ivuxolimab in advanced cancers. The data were produced by immunoSEQ multiplex PCR, yet TCRdb's version contains in-frame clones alone and is incomplete. The table includes about 95,000 clones, around nine tenths detected once. Germline V lookup: CDR1 SGHRS, CDR2 YFSETQ. The V and J ends lost 1 base and 1 base respectively, with 5 bases between them. The CDR3 consists of 13 residues. V is TRBV5-1 and J is TRBJ2-5; D call uncertain. The receptor was isolated from an adult with an advanced solid tumor such as melanoma, head and neck, liver or kidney cancer. Sequenced here: CD4+ or CD8+ T cells sorted from blood, sampled in a trial of the OX40 agonist ivuxolimab. This chain's CDR3 is CASSLRSQETQYF. In nucleotides, the CDR3 is TGCGCCAGCAGCTTGAGGAGCCAAGAGACCCAGTACTTC.